Each of the 30 T cell receptor beta chains below was sequenced from the same sample in a study of T cells in Graves' hyperthyroidism and ophthalmopathy. TCR beta CDR3 regions were amplified from RNA transcripts. HTBI primers were employed in a first-round RT-PCR of the TCR CDR3. TCRdb analysed the multiplex PCR reads with MiXCR anew, one entry per CDR3 protein. The table records roughly 640,000 distinct CDR3 sequences, roughly a sixth of them present only once. The material sequenced was blood. These receptors all stem from a woman in her 40s with Graves' ophthalmopathy.

This clonotype came up many times. This chain links TRBV3-1 with TRBJ2-3; D gene unclear. Deletions cut 0 bases from V and 6 bases from J, with 16 bases between. The CDR3 extends over 16 amino acids. In germline, CDR1 is LGHDT, CDR2 YNNKEL (reference sequence). The CDR3 loop is CASSQDAIRLPDTQYF. The CDR3 bases are TGTGCCAGCAGCCAAGACGCCATTAGACTCCCGGATACGCAGTATTTT.

This clonotype was observed many times. The V and J genes are TRBV20-1 and TRBJ1-2; D unresolved. The germline V gene encodes CDR1 DFQATT and CDR2 SNEGSKA (reference sequence). The CDR3 extends over 13 amino acids. Deletions cut 1 base from V and 1 base from J, with 7 bases between. The CDR3 region has the DNA TGCAGTGCTAGAGGGCCCGATAACTATGGCTACACCTTC. This translates into CSARGPDNYGYTF.

This clonotype occurred many times. The V gene is TRBV30, the J gene TRBJ2-1; 9 nucleotides line up with TRBD2. With 5 bases clipped from V and 7 bases from J, the junction kept 9 bases outside the gene matches. The CDR3 runs 14 residues. The germline gives CDR1 GTSNPN, CDR2 SVGIG (reference sequence). CDR3 residues: CAWLKRGVRNEQFF. The CDR3 DNA follows: TGTGCCTGGCTAAAGCGGGGGGTTCGGAATGAGCAGTTCTTC.

This clonotype has at least ten counts. This chain links TRBV2 with TRBJ2-7; D possibly corresponds to TRBD1 (6 bases). V was cut by 8 bases and J by 3 bases, with 17 bases left in between. The CDR3 is made up of 14 amino acids. Germline assignment: CDR1 SNHLY and CDR2 FYNNEI. The CDR3 nucleotides read TGTGCCAGCTCAACAACAGGGTTGCTCTACGAGCAGTACTTC. It specifies CASSTTGLLYEQYF.

This clonotype was counted between two and nine times. J is TRBJ1-6 and V is TRBV6-1; weak D call: TRBD1 (6 bases). The CDR3 length is 13 residues. Germline CDR1 is MNHNS and CDR2 is SASEGT. Trimming removed 6 bases from V and 10 bases from J, with 13 bases in between. As DNA, the CDR3 is TGTGCCAGCAGAGATATAGGGGGATCACCCCTCCACTTT. As protein: CASRDIGGSPLHF.

This chain joins TRBV2 and TRBJ1-6; D is unresolved. CDR1 is SNHLY and CDR2 is FYNNEI in the germline V gene. V dropped 7 bases and J dropped 0 bases, with 4 bases sitting between them. This CDR3 has 13 amino acids. This CDR3 is CASKGSYNSPLHF. In DNA, the CDR3 is TGTGCCAGCAAGGGCTCCTATAATTCACCCCTCCACTTT.

The chain has TRBV12-3 or TRBV12-4 and TRBJ1-5; D may be TRBD1 (6 bases). V shed 5 bases and J shed 1 base, with 12 bases lying between them. This CDR3 comprises 15 residues. CDR3 residues: CASSPARGSNQPQHF. Written as DNA, the CDR3 is TGTGCCAGCAGTCCAGCCAGGGGAAGCAATCAGCCCCAGCATTTT.

This clonotype has at least ten counts. The rearrangement uses TRBV7-9 and TRBJ2-7; the match to TRBD2 covers 8 bases. This CDR3 has 16 residues. Germline V gene sequence: CDR1 SEHNR, CDR2 FQNEAQ (reference sequence). The junction had 5 bases not matched to a gene; V was cut back by 1 base and J by 0 bases. CDR3 coding DNA: TGTGCCAGCAGCTTAGAATCAGCGGGGGACTCCTACGAGCAGTACTTC. It codes for CASSLESAGDSYEQYF.

This clonotype came up many times. The rearrangement joins TRBV20-1 to TRBJ2-7; TRBD1 matches 8 bases. Germline assignment: CDR1 DFQATT and CDR2 SNEGSKA (reference sequence). V was pared by 4 bases and J by 2 bases, with 7 bases of the junction left unmatched. The CDR3 is made up of 14 amino acids. CDR3: CSAKGDRGTYEQYF. CDR3 in DNA: TGCAGTGCTAAGGGTGACAGGGGTACCTACGAGCAGTACTTC.

This clonotype was found a few times. This chain connects TRBV12-3 or TRBV12-4 to TRBJ1-2; no clear D gene. V was shortened by 4 bases and J by 1 base, with 13 bases between the two germline ends. The CDR3 sequence is 15 residues long. CDR3 DNA sequence: TGTGCCAGCAGTTCCCCGGGAAACTATAACTATGGCTACACCTTC. Translated: CASSSPGNYNYGYTF.

This clonotype was seen a few times. The chain recombines TRBV29-1 with TRBJ2-1; 7 bases agree with TRBD2. This CDR3 contains 13 residues. Germline assignment: CDR1 SQVTM and CDR2 ANQGSEA. V lost 6 bases to trimming and J lost 8 bases; unmatched junction nucleotides: 10. The CDR3 nucleotides are TGCAGCGTGGGTCTAGCGGTTGTGGATGAGCAGTTCTTC. Amino acids: CSVGLAVVDEQFF.

There are a few counts of this clonotype. The rearrangement joins TRBV6-1 to TRBJ1-1; weak D call: TRBD1 (5 bases). The CDR3 is made up of 13 amino acids. The germline gives CDR1 MNHNS, CDR2 SASEGT. V dropped 7 bases and J dropped 3 bases, with 12 bases sitting between them. The CDR3, as DNA: TGTGCCAGCAAAGGAGACAGTCACACTGAAGCTTTCTTT. Translation: CASKGDSHTEAFF.

This clonotype was observed a handful of times. This chain connects TRBV2 to TRBJ1-2; 7 bases are a match to TRBD1. This CDR3 comprises 13 residues. CDR1 is SNHLY, CDR2 FYNNEI, per germline. After removal of 10 bases from V and 8 bases from J, the junction contained 13 bases not matched to a gene. The CDR3 is CATRGQRAGGYTF. DNA of the CDR3: TGTGCCACAAGGGGACAGCGCGCTGGGGGCTACACCTTC.

Only a few counts were recorded for this clonotype. The chain employs TRBV19 and TRBJ1-1, with D unclear. V gave up 4 bases and J gave up 11 bases, with 14 bases separating them. Per the germline V gene, CDR1 is LNHDA and CDR2 is SQIVND (reference sequence). CDR3 length equals 12 residues. CDR3 coding DNA: TGTGCCAGTAGTACAACAGAAGGGCCTGCTTTCTTT. It translates to CASSTTEGPAFF. The full variable domain, with the rest looked up from reference TRBV19 and TRBJ1-1, is DGGITQSPKYLFRKEGQNVTLSCEQNLNHDAMYWYRQDPGQGLRLIYYSQIVNDFQKGDIAEGYSVSREKKESFPLTVTSAQKNPTAFYLCASSTTEGPAFFGQGTRLTVV.

This clonotype was recorded many times. The chain couples TRBV20-1 to TRBJ2-1; 7 bases fit TRBD2. CDR1 is DFQATT, CDR2 SNEGSKA, per germline (reference sequence). CDR3 length equals 15 residues. Losses at the gene ends were 0 bases for V and 4 bases for J; bases not matched to a gene: 6. CDR3 DNA: TGCAGTGCTAGAGAAGGCGGGAGACCATACAATGAGCAGTTCTTC. This gives the protein CSAREGGRPYNEQFF.

The chain has TRBV10-1 and TRBJ2-2; D remains ambiguous. V lost 2 bases, J lost 4 bases, and 5 bases lay in between. The CDR3 totals 13 residues. Germline CDR1 reads WNHNN; CDR2 reads SYGVQD (reference sequence). CDR3: CASSELITGELFF. CDR3 nucleotide sequence: TGCGCCAGCAGTGAGCTGATCACCGGGGAGCTGTTTTTT.

The V gene is TRBV20-1, the J gene TRBJ2-5; a weak D match, TRBD1 (5 bases). Germline CDR1 reads DFQATT; CDR2 reads SNEGSKA (reference sequence). V lost 7 bases and J lost 1, with 10 bases in between. CDR3 length: 12 amino acids. The CDR3 nucleotides read TGCAGTGTGTCGACAGCCCAAGAGACCCAGTACTTC. Amino acid sequence: CSVSTAQETQYF.

The chain is built from TRBV6-2 or TRBV6-3 and TRBJ2-1, with TRBD2 matching 15 bases. Unmatched junction bases numbered 11, after V lost 10 bases and J lost 7 bases. Germline V CDR1 and CDR2: MNHEY, SVGEGT. The CDR3 is 16 amino acids. CDR3 DNA: TGTGCCATAACTGGACTAGCGGGAGGGGAACGAAATGAGCAGTTCTTC. Residues: CAITGLAGGERNEQFF.

Remarks on this clonotype: One end of the junction fails to match germline, which may point to a read error. This chain joins TRBV7-9 and TRBJ1-2, with D unclear. This CDR3 has 12 residues. Per the germline V gene, CDR1 is SEHNR and CDR2 is FQNEAQ (reference sequence). The CDR3 DNA follows: TGTGCCGGCAGCTTAGACCAATATGGCTACACCTTC. Protein sequence: CAGSLDQYGYTF. The entire variable domain, with the rest obtained from reference TRBV7-9 and TRBJ1-2, is as follows: DTGVSQNPRHKITKRGQNVTFRCDPISEHNRLYWYRQTLGQGPEFLTYFQNEAQLEKSRLLSDRFSAERPKGSFSTLEIQRTEQGDSAMYLCAGSLDQYGYTFGSGTRLTVV.

This clonotype was seen ten or more times. The chain couples TRBV7-2 to TRBJ2-3; either TRBD1 or TRBD2 may fit D (5 bases each). Germline V gene data show CDR1 as SGHTA and CDR2 as FQGNSA. The CDR3 contains 15 residues. V lost 6 bases to trimming and J lost 5 bases, with 18 bases between them. CDR3 protein: CASSSTGTTRDTQYF. Here the CDR3 DNA reads TGTGCCAGCAGTTCCACCGGGACCACCCGAGATACGCAGTATTTT. The variable domain in full, with the rest retrieved from reference TRBV7-2 and TRBJ2-3, is GAGVSQSPSNKVTEKGKDVELRCDPISGHTALYWYRQSLGQGLEFLIYFQGNSAPDKSGLPSDRFSAERTGGSVSTLTIQRTQQEDSAVYLCASSSTGTTRDTQYFGPGTRLTVL.

The V and J genes are TRBV28 and TRBJ2-1; 16 positions agree with TRBD2. Trimming at V came to 8 bases and at J to 8 bases, leaving 9 bases not matched to a gene. Germline CDR1 MDHEN, CDR2 SYDVKM. The CDR3 runs to 16 residues. In nucleotides, the CDR3 is TGTGCCAGCTTCCCCTTGGGACTAGCGGGAGGGGATGAGCAGTTCTTC. Protein: CASFPLGLAGGDEQFF.

The chain employs TRBV19 and TRBJ2-1, with TRBD2 matching 12 bases. CDR1 and CDR2 from the germline V gene are LNHDA and SQIVND (reference sequence). CDR3 length equals 15 residues. J lost 6 bases, V lost 6 bases, and 6 bases had no gene match. The CDR3, as DNA: TGTGCCAGTAGCCGCGGGACTAGCGGGTGCAATGAGCAGTTCTTC. Protein: CASSRGTSGCNEQFF. The full variable domain, rest sourced from reference TRBV19 and TRBJ2-1, is DGGITQSPKYLFRKEGQNVTLSCEQNLNHDAMYWYRQDPGQGLRLIYYSQIVNDFQKGDIAEGYSVSREKKESFPLTVTSAQKNPTAFYLCASSRGTSGCNEQFFGPGTRLTVL.

This clonotype was detected many times. The V call is TRBV20-1, the J call TRBJ2-7, with TRBD1 matching over 7 bases. The CDR3 sequence is 12 residues long. Germline assignment: CDR1 DFQATT and CDR2 SNEGSKA (reference sequence). Trimming removed 4 bases from V and 4 bases from J; junction bases left unmatched: 4. The CDR3 sequence: CSATLDRYEQYF. CDR3 DNA: TGCAGTGCTACCCTGGACAGGTACGAGCAGTACTTC.

This clonotype was found a few times. The chain links TRBV10-3 to TRBJ2-3; D not certain. Germline V gene data show CDR1 as ENHRY and CDR2 as SYGVKD. The CDR3 contains 15 residues. Trimming removed 5 bases from V and 6 bases from J, with 18 bases in between. CDR3: CAISNPGTLKDTQYF. CDR3 nucleotide sequence: TGTGCCATCAGTAATCCGGGCACGCTGAAGGATACGCAGTATTTT.

The chain links TRBV7-2 to TRBJ1-1, with TRBD1 identical over 8 bases. V shed 6 bases and J 5 bases; nucleotides not matched to a gene: 14. This CDR3 spans 16 amino acids. Germline V gene data show CDR1 as SGHTA and CDR2 as FQGNSA. CDR3 protein: CASSPSSGGRLTEAFF. DNA of the CDR3: TGTGCCAGCAGTCCCTCCTCAGGGGGCCGGTTGACTGAAGCTTTCTTT.

This clonotype was seen a handful of times. V and J are TRBV7-2 and TRBJ2-1, with 9 bases aligning to TRBD2. The length of the CDR3 is 16 residues. Germline CDR1 reads SGHTA; CDR2 reads FQGNSA. V was pared by 5 bases and J by 1 base, with 6 bases of the junction left unmatched. CDR3 sequence: CASSRGAGGSYNEQFF. CDR3 coding DNA: TGTGCCAGCAGCCGGGGGGCGGGGGGGTCCTACAATGAGCAGTTCTTC.

Ten or more counts support this clonotype. The chain joins TRBV3-1 to TRBJ2-5; no definite D call. The V gene's germline CDR1 is LGHDT and CDR2 YNNKEL (reference sequence). The CDR3 spans 14 residues. V was shortened by 1 base and J by 2 bases, with 8 bases between the two germline ends. The CDR3, as DNA: TGTGCCAGCAGCCAAGCGACGGATCAAGAGACCCAGTACTTC. This sequence encodes CASSQATDQETQYF.

Notes on this clonotype: A much larger clone lies one base from this, so it may be a read error. V usage is TRBV24-1 and J usage is TRBJ2-5, with 10 nucleotides matching TRBD1. Germline V gene lookup returns CDR1 KGHDR and CDR2 SFDVKD. The CDR3 is 16 amino acids. The CDR3 is CATSDTRQGAQETHYF. As DNA, the CDR3 is TGTGCCACCAGTGATACTCGACAGGGGGCACAAGAGACCCATTACTTC.

In its sample, this clonotype was seen many times. The chain uses TRBV2 and TRBJ2-7; 9 nucleotides line up with TRBD2. The junction had 11 bases not matched to a gene; V was cut back by 6 bases and J by 5 bases. CDR1 is SNHLY, CDR2 FYNNEI, per germline. The CDR3 has 15 amino acids. The CDR3 DNA follows: TGTGCCAGCAGCGTTGCACTACTAGCGGGCGACGAGCAGTACTTC. Its translation is CASSVALLAGDEQYF.

This clonotype occurred a few times. This chain joins TRBV30 and TRBJ1-1; D gene unclear. This CDR3 spans 14 amino acids. From germline, CDR1 is GTSNPN and CDR2 SVGIG (reference sequence). Trimming removed 1 base at V and 5 bases at J, with 14 bases between. The CDR3 nucleotides read TGTGCCTGGAGTGCCGGTGTGGAGGGAACTGAAGCTTTCTTT. Translation gives CAWSAGVEGTEAFF.